The 27 T cell receptor beta chains below come from one sample, sequenced in a study of metastatic and nonmetastatic thyroid tumors. No treatment had been given to any patient before thyroid surgery. TCRdb reprocessed the PCR reads using MiXCR. This table holds 12,000 or so clones, roughly 12% found once. Sequencing was performed on blood. The receptors shown here come from a female donor with papillary thyroid cancer or a benign thyroid nodule (not recorded which). Some clones in this sample may be carry-over from other donors' samples.

This clone was counted ten times or more. The chain recombines TRBV5-6 with TRBJ1-2, with 9 bases lining up with TRBD1. CDR1 SGHDT and CDR2 YYEEEE come from the germline V gene. The CDR3 totals 14 residues. Trimming cost V 1 base and J 5 bases; bases outside gene matches: 3. The CDR3 here is CASSLRTGEYGYTF. In DNA, the CDR3 is TGTGCCAGCAGCTTGCGGACAGGGGAATATGGCTACACCTTC. The whole variable domain, filled in from reference TRBV5-6 and TRBJ1-2, reads DAGVTQSPTHLIKTRGQQVTLRCSPKSGHDTVSWYQQALGQGPQFIFQYYEEEERQRGNFPDRFSGHQFPNYSSELNVNALLLGDSALYLCASSLRTGEYGYTFGSGTRLTVV.

This clone ranks as medium-sized (0.01 to 0.1%). The gene calls are TRBV30 and TRBJ2-1, with D unresolved. V shed 3 bases and J shed 3 bases, with 12 bases lying between them. Germline CDR1 is GTSNPN and CDR2 is SVGIG (reference sequence). CDR3 size: 14 residues. The chain's CDR3 is CAWSPESYYNEQFF. The CDR3 region has the DNA TGTGCCTGGAGCCCTGAAAGCTACTACAATGAGCAGTTCTTC.

This clone was seen repeatedly, ten times or more. The chain employs TRBV5-6 and TRBJ1-2; 11 bases line up with TRBD1. In germline, CDR1 is SGHDT, CDR2 YYEEEE. Trimming removed 3 bases from V and 3 bases from J; junction bases left unmatched: 1. The CDR3 runs to 14 residues. CDR3 protein: CASSWTGGDYGYTF. As DNA, the CDR3 is TGTGCCAGCAGCTGGACAGGGGGCGACTATGGCTACACCTTC.

This clone was found many times. The chain links TRBV5-8 to TRBJ1-3; D not certain. Germline V gives CDR1 SGHTS, CDR2 YDEGEE. V lost 2 bases, J lost 0 bases, and 12 bases lay in between. This CDR3 is 16 amino acids long. The CDR3 sequence is CASSLVSRTSGNTIYF. The CDR3 DNA is TGTGCCAGCAGCTTAGTTTCCCGTACCTCTGGAAACACCATATATTTT.

This clone was counted at least ten times. This sequence joins TRBV2 and TRBJ2-7; 10 bases agree with TRBD2. This CDR3 has 15 residues. With V trimmed by 6 bases and J by 4 bases, 9 bases remained unmatched. Germline V lookup: CDR1 SNHLY, CDR2 FYNNEI. The CDR3 loop reads CASRKSSGGRYEQYF. CDR3 DNA sequence: TGTGCCAGCAGAAAGAGTAGCGGGGGGAGGTACGAGCAGTACTTC.

This clone is termed medium-sized. The J gene is TRBJ2-1, the V gene TRBV6-2 or TRBV6-3, with 10 bases matching TRBD1. Germline-derived CDR1 and CDR2 are MNHEY and SVGEGT. V trimming: 6 bases; J trimming: 2 bases; junction bases outside the gene matches: 1. The CDR3 has 14 residues. Here the CDR3 reads CASRGTGAYNEQFF. DNA of the CDR3: TGTGCCAGCAGGGGGACAGGGGCCTACAATGAGCAGTTCTTC.

This clone is categorized as medium-sized. The chain has TRBV19 and TRBJ2-7, with TRBD1 as a possible D gene (6 bases). V was clipped by 0 bases and J by 3 bases, with 9 bases between them. The CDR3 runs to 14 residues. Germline CDR1 and CDR2: LNHDA and SQIVND (reference sequence). The CDR3, as DNA: TGTGCCAGTAGTATAGACAGGGGAGACTACGAGCAGTACTTC. This translates into CASSIDRGDYEQYF.

This sequence joins TRBV6-2 or TRBV6-3 and TRBJ2-3; TRBD2 is a possible D gene (6 bases). The germline V and J ends were trimmed by 4 bases and 4 bases, with 18 bases remaining between them. This CDR3 spans 16 amino acids. CDR1 MNHEY and CDR2 SVGEGT come from the germline V gene. CDR3 nucleotide sequence: TGTGCCAGCAGTTCGGCGGGGATCCGGGTCGCAGATACGCAGTATTTT. Protein: CASSSAGIRVADTQYF.

V gene TRBV20-1 combines with J gene TRBJ1-2; perhaps TRBD1 as D (5 bases). This CDR3 has 14 residues. Germline V gene lookup returns CDR1 DFQATT and CDR2 SNEGSKA (reference sequence). The V end lost 0 bases, the J end lost 4 bases, and 12 bases lay between the germline ends. Written as DNA, the CDR3 is TGCAGTGCTAGAGATCATGGGGGGTCCTATGGCTACACCTTC. Encoded protein: CSARDHGGSYGYTF.

This chain joins TRBV20-1 and TRBJ2-5, with 8 bases fitting TRBD2. Germline assignment: CDR1 DFQATT and CDR2 SNEGSKA (reference sequence). V was pared by 3 bases and J by 4 bases, with 4 bases of the junction left unmatched. The length of the CDR3 is 13 residues. CDR3 DNA sequence: TGCAGTGCTAGGGGACTAGGTTTAGAGACCCAGTACTTC. It yields the protein CSARGLGLETQYF.

This chain uses TRBV20-1 with TRBJ1-6; TRBD1 agrees at 8 bases. This CDR3 contains 15 residues. V lost 0 bases and J lost 10; bases outside the gene matches: 8. Germline V gene data show CDR1 as DFQATT and CDR2 as SNEGSKA (reference sequence). The CDR3 bases are TGCAGTGCTAGAGATACCGGGACAGGCGACTCACCCCTCCACTTT. Encoded protein: CSARDTGTGDSPLHF.

Many counts were recorded for this clone. The chain has TRBV20-1 and TRBJ2-3, with a weak D call TRBD2 (5 bases). Germline V CDR1 and CDR2: DFQATT, SNEGSKA (reference sequence). Trimming shortened V by 2 bases and J by 0 bases, and 12 bases separated the two germline ends. The CDR3 runs to 15 residues. CDR3 bases: TGCAGTGCTAGATTAACTAGTAGGAGCACAGATACGCAGTATTTT. It specifies CSARLTSRSTDTQYF.

This clone is termed medium-sized. V is TRBV12-3 or TRBV12-4 and J is TRBJ1-2; no reliable D call. The CDR3 contains 15 residues. The V end was cut by 2 bases, the J end by 2 bases, with 12 bases between. CDR3 in amino acids: CASSLSKGSNYGYTF. CDR3 nucleotide sequence: TGTGCCAGCAGTTTAAGCAAGGGCAGCAACTATGGCTACACCTTC.

By frequency in the sample, this clone is medium-sized. This sequence joins TRBV28 and TRBJ1-1, with D perhaps TRBD1 (6 bases). CDR3 size: 15 residues. From germline, CDR1 is MDHEN and CDR2 SYDVKM. V lost 4 bases and J lost 0, with 12 bases in between. CDR3 amino acids: CASSYGQFMNTEAFF. In nucleotides, the CDR3 is TGTGCCAGCAGTTACGGACAGTTTATGAACACTGAAGCTTTCTTT.

V gene TRBV7-9 combines with J gene TRBJ2-7, with 7 bases that match TRBD1. CDR1 is SEHNR, CDR2 FQNEAQ, per germline (reference sequence). The CDR3 is 13 residues long. Trimming at V came to 5 bases and at J to 3 bases, leaving 4 bases not matched to a gene. CDR3 sequence (DNA): TGTGCCAGCAGCCGACAGGGAAACTACGAGCAGTACTTC. This translates into CASSRQGNYEQYF.

This clone appeared many times. This sample includes further DNA sequences coding for the same CDR3. The chain couples TRBV10-3 to TRBJ1-2; D ambiguous. Trimming shortened V by 3 bases and J by 3 bases, and 14 bases separated the two germline ends. CDR3 length: 15 residues. CDR1 is ENHRY and CDR2 is SYGVKD in the germline V gene. The chain's CDR3 is CAISETVQLDYGYTF. In nucleotides, the CDR3 is TGTGCCATCAGTGAAACGGTCCAGCTCGACTATGGCTACACCTTC.

This clone was recorded once. CDR3 protein: CASIPSCRTMNTDTQYF. For the CDR3, the DNA is TGTGCCAGCATTCCATCATGCAGGACCATGAACACAGATACGCAGTATTTT. The chain carries TRBV11-1 and TRBJ2-3; D unclear. Trimming removed 7 bases from V and 2 bases from J, with 22 bases in between. CDR3 length: 17 amino acids. Germline V gives CDR1 SGHAT, CDR2 FQDESV (reference sequence).

The chain joins TRBV27 to TRBJ2-7, with D possibly TRBD2 on 5 matching bases. This CDR3 spans 13 amino acids. Germline CDR1 and CDR2: MNHEY and SMNVEV (reference sequence). V lost 3 bases and J 1 base, leaving 7 bases between the germline ends. The CDR3 sequence is CASSLRGSYEQYF. In nucleotides, the CDR3 is TGTGCCAGCAGTTTGCGAGGGTCCTACGAGCAGTACTTC.

This clone has ten or more counts. Different DNA sequences within this sample yield the same CDR3. The chain couples TRBV5-1 to TRBJ2-1; TRBD1 or TRBD2 may be the D gene (5 bases each). This CDR3 is 23 amino acids long. Germline loops: CDR1 SGHRS, CDR2 YFSETQ. Trimming left V 1 base short and J 4 bases short, with 36 bases between. The CDR3 loop is CASSLPLEGTPNSAQPIYNEQFF. The CDR3 DNA is TGCGCCAGCAGCTTGCCCCTTGAGGGGACCCCAAATTCGGCTCAACCTATATACAATGAGCAGTTCTTC.

Many counts were recorded for this clone. V gene TRBV7-9 combines with J gene TRBJ2-3; 7 nucleotides align to TRBD1. Germline V gene lookup returns CDR1 SEHNR and CDR2 FQNEAQ (reference sequence). V lost 5 bases to trimming and J lost 4 bases; unmatched junction nucleotides: 9. The CDR3 spans 15 residues. The CDR3: CASSPTRQGADTQYF. In DNA, the CDR3 is TGTGCCAGCAGCCCCACGCGGCAGGGGGCAGATACGCAGTATTTT.

This chain uses TRBV6-1 with TRBJ1-2; D call uncertain. The CDR3 is 13 amino acids. The V end lost 8 bases, the J end lost 6 bases, and 16 bases lay between the germline ends. CDR1 is MNHNS, CDR2 SASEGT, per germline. The CDR3 sequence is CASAVEGSNGYTF. The CDR3 DNA reads TGTGCCAGCGCCGTGGAGGGTAGTAATGGCTACACCTTC.

This clone was detected ten times or more. The CDR3 sequence is CASSQVSGAYEQFF. In DNA, the CDR3 is TGTGCCAGCAGCCAAGTTTCGGGGGCCTATGAGCAGTTCTTC. V gene TRBV14 combines with J gene TRBJ2-1, with D possibly called TRBD1 or TRBD2 (6 bases each). The V and J ends lost 1 base and 8 bases respectively, with 12 bases between them. This CDR3 region has 14 residues. Germline-derived CDR1 and CDR2 are SGHDN and FVKESK.

The CDR3 nucleotides are TGTGCCAGCAGCCAATTGTGCCCGGCTCATCGGGACTACAATGAGCAGTTCTTC. Encoded protein: CASSQLCPAHRDYNEQFF. J is TRBJ2-1 and V is TRBV14; maybe TRBD2 (5 bases). The V end lost 2 bases, the J end lost 3 bases, and 20 bases lay between the germline ends. Germline V gene lookup returns CDR1 SGHDN and CDR2 FVKESK. The CDR3 has 18 residues.

In its sample, this clone ranks as medium-sized. The rearrangement uses TRBV6-1 and TRBJ2-7; 10 bases align to TRBD1. Trimming cost V 4 bases and J 2 bases; bases outside gene matches: 8. The length of the CDR3 is 16 residues. CDR1 and CDR2 from the germline V gene are MNHNS and SASEGT. The CDR3 reads CASSVHKDRGTYEQYF. CDR3 DNA: TGTGCCAGCAGTGTCCATAAGGACAGGGGGACCTACGAGCAGTACTTC.

This clone is categorized as medium-sized. The genes are TRBV6-5 and TRBJ1-5; D might be TRBD1 (6 bases). Trimming stripped 1 base from V and 0 bases from J, with 10 bases between. This CDR3 is built from 16 residues. Germline assignment: CDR1 MNHEY and CDR2 SVGAGI. CDR3 nucleotide sequence: TGTGCCAGCAGTTACTGGGACACTTTTAGCAATCAGCCCCAGCATTTT. It translates to CASSYWDTFSNQPQHF.

Ten or more counts support this clone. The V gene is TRBV11-2, the J gene TRBJ2-1; 10 bases match TRBD1. Germline lookup yields CDR1 SGHAT and CDR2 FQNNGV. The CDR3 sequence is 14 residues long. J was trimmed by 12 bases and V by 5 bases; bases with no gene match: 10. As DNA, the CDR3 is TGTGCCAGCAGCCCCCGGACAGGGGGGGTGGGGCAGTTCTTC. It codes for CASSPRTGGVGQFF.

This clone has a count of ten or more. The chain is built from TRBV20-1 and TRBJ1-1; 7 nucleotides align to TRBD1. Germline CDR1 DFQATT, CDR2 SNEGSKA (reference sequence). CDR3 length: 17 amino acids. V shed 0 bases and J 2 bases; nucleotides not matched to a gene: 12. CDR3 loop: CSARDQGRGQLNTEAFF. The CDR3 coding sequence is TGCAGTGCTAGAGATCAGGGTCGGGGACAGCTAAACACTGAAGCTTTCTTT.